Only a few counts were recorded for the clone carrying this T cell receptor beta chain. Its antigen is currently unknown. The data derive from a study of CD8 T cells in ankylosing spondylitis. General observations from the study: Ankylosing spondylitis blood appeared to carry a characteristic TCR beta motif of seven to nine highly homologous variants. Matched synovial fluid from ankylosing spondylitis patients was reported to be enriched for disease-linked clones. Some of these motif variants have turned up before, in reports on reactive arthritis synovial fluid and blood.

Each TCR beta library was made by quantitative 5'-RACE that incorporated molecular barcodes. TCRdb itself ran the 5' RACE reads through MiXCR, one entry per CDR3 protein. Among some 140,000 distinct CDR3 sequences listed, 7.5% to 9.5% were seen once. This CDR3 has 16 residues. Per germline, CDR1 SGHTA and CDR2 FQGNSA. The V gene lost 5 bases and the J gene lost 5 bases, with 18 bases spanning the gap. V gene TRBV7-2 combines with J gene TRBJ2-2; perhaps D is TRBD1 or TRBD2 (6 bases each). Sequenced material: synovial fluid, either unsorted or a sorted T cell fraction (not recorded which). The TCR sequence derives from a male donor with ankylosing spondylitis. In nucleotides, the CDR3 is TGTGCCAGCAGCACCCATTGGGGGGCTGGAACCGGGGAGCTGTTTTTT. Protein product: CASSTHWGAGTGELFF.